This is a list of T cell receptor beta chains from one sample in a study of T-cell reconstitution after alpha-beta-depleted transplantation in children. TCRdb re-derived calls from the PCR reads in MiXCR, one entry per CDR3 protein. The sample consists of about 540,000 distinct CDR3 sequences, roughly a quarter of them appearing once. The sequences come from PBMCs, collected before TCRalphabeta/CD19-depleted stem cell transplant. The origin of the receptors is a boy under three years old with Wiskott-Aldrich syndrome, due to receive a stem cell transplant. The CDR3 runs from the conserved cysteine through the conserved F or W.

j_call,v_call,cdr3_aa
TRBJ2-1,TRBV12-3/TRBV12-4,CASTPLGGRDFNEQFF
TRBJ1-5,TRBV15,CATSRDDGRALNQPQHF
TRBJ2-2,TRBV12-3/TRBV12-4,CASSFPGTSEGGELFF
TRBJ2-2,TRBV6-5,CASSFWTTNTGELFF
TRBJ1-2,TRBV7-9,CASSPTGKGYTF
TRBJ1-1,TRBV28,CASSFIGGRGTEAFF
TRBJ1-5,TRBV7-6,CAIAAGPSQPQHF
TRBJ2-7,TRBV30,CACDRTYEQYF
TRBJ2-2,TRBV27,CASRIGTGGTGELFF
TRBJ1-2,TRBV20-1,CSASTGFNGYTF
TRBJ1-1,TRBV5-1,CASRAGVNTEAFF
TRBJ2-7,TRBV7-9,CASSLRGGLAGYEQYF
TRBJ2-3,TRBV4-2,CASSRRLAGNTDTQYF
TRBJ2-7,TRBV20-1,CSAPAGVSYEQYF
TRBJ2-7,TRBV5-1,CASSPVTGGVSEQYF
TRBJ2-7,TRBV9,CASSPRHKTGRSYEQYF
TRBJ2-1,TRBV15,CATSRVGVHVYNEQFF
TRBJ2-5,TRBV6-5,CASSLLAGAQETQYF
TRBJ2-1,TRBV5-1,CASSLVLAGVGEQFF
TRBJ2-3,TRBV29-1,CSFSEGILATQYF
TRBJ2-1,TRBV12-3/TRBV12-4,CASSSRGLSGESSYNEQFF
TRBJ2-1,TRBV5-1,CASSPQASGSLNEQFF
TRBJ2-1,TRBV6-1,CASCRLPGQVYNEQFF
TRBJ2-1,TRBV9,CASSRGALYNEQFF
TRBJ2-7,TRBV5-1,CASSLISSSYEQYF
TRBJ2-5,TRBV7-9,CASSSRKRRLKETQYF
TRBJ2-1,TRBV12-3/TRBV12-4,CASSFGGSTYNEQFF
TRBJ2-4,TRBV20-1,CSARHRTTLAKNIQYF
TRBJ1-4,TRBV20-1,CSASSRSGKLFF
TRBJ2-7,TRBV12-3/TRBV12-4,CASSSRQVRDEQYF
TRBJ2-2,TRBV5-4,CASSLALTSEANTGELFF
TRBJ2-7,TRBV3-1,CASSQDSLGGKQYF
TRBJ2-7,TRBV4-1,CASSQVWDATYEQYF
TRBJ2-5,TRBV7-2,CASSSLREETQYF
TRBJ1-1,TRBV7-9,CASSPGAGNTEAFF
TRBJ1-1,TRBV15,CATSRDFYREENTEAFF
TRBJ2-2,TRBV5-1,CASSSLAGIDTGELFF
TRBJ1-5,TRBV24-1,CATSDMTGNQPQHF
TRBJ2-7,TRBV15,CATSSGGRTSGSIRPEEQYF
TRBJ2-5,TRBV29-1,CSVDFRGRETQYF